The 16 T cell receptor beta chains given below trace back to one sample, sequenced in a study of blood T cell repertoires in COVID-19 (dated by TCRdb to the early 2020s). Library generation was performed with the immunoSEQ multiplex PCR assay. TCRdb obtained this table from immuneACCESS and retained in-frame rearrangements with V and J assigned. These tables miss some clones; where compared with another copy, unresolved V genes account for less than half of the shortfall, and the remainder is unexplained. The sample table contains about 220,000 clones; only one count was recorded for roughly 80% of them. Roughly 3% of the sample goes to the ten largest clones. The sequencing input was peripheral blood. The source of these receptors is a woman aged 25 to 39 who had recovered from COVID-19.

CDR3 DNA sequence: TGTGCCACCGGCGACAGGGGCTATGGCTACACCTTC. It specifies CATGDRGYGYTF. This sequence joins TRBV28 and TRBJ1-2; 8 positions match TRBD1. CDR3 length: 12 amino acids. Germline trimming cut 10 bases from V and 4 bases from J; bases unmatched to any gene: 5. Germline lookup yields CDR1 MDHEN and CDR2 SYDVKM.

The gene calls are TRBV19 and TRBJ2-2; D is possibly TRBD2 (5 bases). CDR3 length: 15 amino acids. V was clipped by 3 bases and J by 0 bases, with 8 bases between them. Germline assignment: CDR1 LNHDA and CDR2 SQIVND (reference sequence). The chain's CDR3 is CASSIAGSNTGELFF. In nucleotides, the CDR3 is TGTGCCAGTAGTATTGCGGGCTCGAACACCGGGGAGCTGTTTTTT.

The DNA for the CDR3 is TGTGCCAGCTCTTGGGTGGGCGTCTACGAGCAGTACTTC. It specifies CASSWVGVYEQYF. The J gene is TRBJ2-7, the V gene TRBV7-9; D is uncertain. V was pared by 8 bases and J by 3 bases, with 14 bases between. The CDR3 runs 13 residues. Germline V gene lookup returns CDR1 SEHNR and CDR2 FQNEAQ (reference sequence).

The J gene is TRBJ2-7, the V gene TRBV18; 7 bases fit TRBD1. The CDR3 has 14 amino acids. CDR1 is KGHSH, CDR2 LQKENI, per germline. V gave up 3 bases and J gave up 2 bases; unmatched junction bases: 4. The CDR3 spells CASSPLGQPYEQYF. The CDR3 DNA reads TGTGCCAGCTCACCTTTGGGACAGCCCTACGAGCAGTACTTC.

This clone showed up just a few times. V gene TRBV19 combines with J gene TRBJ2-7; 9 bases map to TRBD1. This CDR3 region has 14 residues. CDR1 is LNHDA, CDR2 SQIVND, per germline (reference sequence). With 5 bases clipped from V and 6 bases from J, the junction kept 8 bases outside the gene matches. The CDR3 sequence is CASSPRTGVGEQYF. CDR3 nucleotide sequence: TGTGCCAGTAGTCCCCGGACAGGGGTGGGCGAGCAGTACTTC.

In this sample, this clone turned up a few times. For the CDR3, the DNA is TGTGCCAGCAGCACGACTAGCGGGAGGATTTGGTCCCTCTACGAGCAGTACTTC. Protein sequence: CASSTTSGRIWSLYEQYF. This chain links TRBV5-6 with TRBJ2-7, with TRBD2 identical over 13 bases. Trimming removed 4 bases from V and 3 bases from J; junction bases left unmatched: 13. The germline V gene has CDR1 SGHDT and CDR2 YYEEEE. The CDR3 spans 18 residues.

The chain joins TRBV3-1 (or the pseudogene TRBV3-2) to TRBJ2-3; 11 nucleotides line up with TRBD2. With V trimmed by 1 base and J by 2 bases, 2 bases remained unmatched. The CDR3 runs 16 residues. In germline, CDR1 is LGHDT, CDR2 YNNKEL (reference sequence). The CDR3 DNA is TGTGCCAGCAGCCAAGTAGCGGGAGGGTACACAGATACGCAGTATTTT. Amino acids: CASSQVAGGYTDTQYF.

The V gene is TRBV27, the J gene TRBJ2-4; the match to TRBD1 covers 9 bases. Germline V gene lookup returns CDR1 MNHEY and CDR2 SMNVEV (reference sequence). V shed 4 bases, J shed 4 bases, and the junction held 8 bases outside the gene matches. This CDR3 has 16 residues. The CDR3 DNA follows: TGTGCCAGCAGTTCCTCAACCGGGACAGGGAAAAACATTCAGTACTTC. This codes for CASSSSTGTGKNIQYF.

The chain recombines TRBV5-5 with TRBJ1-5, with TRBD1 matching over 10 bases. This CDR3 spans 15 amino acids. Per the germline V gene, CDR1 is SGHKS and CDR2 is YYEKEE (reference sequence). J was trimmed by 7 bases and V by 4 bases; bases with no gene match: 8. The CDR3 DNA reads TGTGCCAGCAGCCAGGGACAGGGGACGGGACAGCCCCAGCATTTT. Translation gives CASSQGQGTGQPQHF.

This clone was observed a few times. V usage is TRBV4-1 and J usage is TRBJ2-7, with 12 bases fitting TRBD2. CDR3 length: 17 residues. Germline V gene data show CDR1 as MGHRA and CDR2 as YSYEKL. V shed 2 bases and J 5 bases; nucleotides not matched to a gene: 10. The CDR3 bases are TGCGCCAGCAGCCAAAGCCCGTGGCTAGCGGGAGGGCACGAGCAGTACTTC. Amino acid sequence: CASSQSPWLAGGHEQYF.

This chain joins TRBV18 and TRBJ2-4; 14 bases align to TRBD2. Trimming took 2 bases from V and 15 from J; bases not matched to a gene: 3. The V gene's germline CDR1 is KGHSH and CDR2 LQKENI. The CDR3 totals 13 residues. CDR3 in amino acids: CASSPGTSGSGYF. The CDR3 DNA is TGTGCCAGCTCACCAGGGACTAGCGGGAGCGGGTACTTC.

The gene calls are TRBV2 and TRBJ2-5, with TRBD2 as a possible D gene (5 bases). V shed 6 bases and J shed 4 bases, with 15 bases lying between them. The CDR3 totals 14 residues. Germline V gene lookup returns CDR1 SNHLY and CDR2 FYNNEI. This CDR3 is CASRRVLVVETQYF. CDR3 sequence (DNA): TGTGCCAGCAGGAGGGTGCTAGTCGTAGAGACCCAGTACTTC. The variable domain in full, with the rest retrieved from reference TRBV2 and TRBJ2-5, is EPEVTQTPSHQVTQMGQEVILRCVPISNHLYFYWYRQILGQKVEFLVSFYNNEISEKSEIFDDQFSVERPDGSNFTLKIRSTKLEDSAMYFCASRRVLVVETQYFGPGTRLLVL.

This clone came up a few times. The chain uses TRBV28 and TRBJ2-7; maybe TRBD1 (6 bases). This CDR3 region has 11 residues. V lost 6 bases to trimming and J lost 10 bases, with 13 bases between them. Germline assignment: CDR1 MDHEN and CDR2 SYDVKM. The CDR3, as DNA: TGTGCCAGCAGCCCAGGGGTCCCTCAGTACTTC. This encodes CASSPGVPQYF.

V and J are TRBV28 and TRBJ1-2, with no clear D. This CDR3 has 14 amino acids. Trimming left V 7 bases short and J 8 bases short, with 20 bases between. Per germline, CDR1 MDHEN and CDR2 SYDVKM. CDR3 sequence: CASTPLTHTRGYTF. CDR3 nucleotide sequence: TGTGCCAGCACCCCCTTAACACATACCAGGGGCTACACCTTC.

The rearrangement uses TRBV18 and TRBJ2-7, with 7 bases that match TRBD1. The junction had 3 bases not matched to a gene; V was cut back by 3 bases and J by 7 bases. The CDR3 is 12 amino acids. Per germline, CDR1 KGHSH and CDR2 LQKENI. The CDR3 loop is CASSPPGGEQYF. CDR3 coding DNA: TGTGCCAGCTCACCTCCAGGGGGAGAGCAGTACTTC.

This chain joins TRBV7-2 and TRBJ2-2; D is perhaps TRBD2 (5 bases). From germline, CDR1 is SGHTA and CDR2 FQGNSA. V lost 4 bases and J 5 bases, leaving 11 bases between the germline ends. CDR3 length equals 14 residues. The CDR3 sequence: CASSYSVSTGELFF. The CDR3 coding sequence is TGTGCCAGCAGCTATAGCGTTTCAACCGGGGAGCTGTTTTTT.